Below, 9 T cell receptor beta chains from the same sample are listed, as sequenced in a study of CD8 T cells in ankylosing spondylitis. Points from the study as a whole: Typical of ankylosing spondylitis blood, it appeared, was a TCR beta motif of about eight highly homologous variants.

TCRdb ran MiXCR on the 5' RACE reads and lists one entry per CDR3 protein. The sample holds hundreds of thousands of distinct CDR3 sequences; 12% are singletons and the top ten take less than 0.65%. No antigen has been identified for these receptors. Sample: blood, either unsorted or a sorted T cell fraction (not recorded which). The source is a male donor with ankylosing spondylitis.

The chain links TRBV20-1 to TRBJ2-7; 12 nucleotides match TRBD2. Germline CDR1 is DFQATT and CDR2 is SNEGSKA (reference sequence). The CDR3 consists of 16 residues. V was clipped by 2 bases and J by 2 bases; unmatched bases: 7. The CDR3 loop reads CSARFGTSGPTYEQYF. The CDR3 DNA is TGCAGTGCTAGATTCGGGACTAGCGGGCCGACCTACGAGCAGTACTTC.

This clonotype was counted ten times or more. The chain has TRBV5-1 and TRBJ2-1; 7 positions agree with TRBD2. The ends lost 4 bases at V and 10 bases at J; junction bases unmatched: 14. The germline gives CDR1 SGHRS, CDR2 YFSETQ. The CDR3 contains 15 residues. The CDR3 is CASSHPGLTRPEQFF. DNA of the CDR3: TGCGCCAGCAGCCATCCGGGACTAACCCGACCAGAGCAGTTCTTC. Using reference TRBV5-1 and TRBJ2-1 for the parts outside the CDR3, the full variable domain is KAGVTQTPRYLIKTRGQQVTLSCSPISGHRSVSWYQQTPGQGLQFLFEYFSETQRNKGNFPGRFSGRQFSNSRSEMNVSTLELGDSALYLCASSHPGLTRPEQFFGPGTRLTVL.

The J gene is TRBJ2-7, the V gene TRBV20-1, with a tentative D call TRBD1 (5 bases). Germline CDR1 and CDR2: DFQATT and SNEGSKA (reference sequence). V was trimmed by 6 bases and J by 2 bases, leaving 11 bases between them. The CDR3 spans 12 residues. CDR3 sequence reads: CSATGRTYEQYF. CDR3 DNA: TGCAGTGCCACAGGTAGAACCTACGAGCAGTACTTC.

In nucleotides, the CDR3 is TGTGCCAGCAGCTTGAATCTGCGACGGGAACCCCAAGAGACCCAGTACTTC. It translates to CASSLNLRREPQETQYF. The chain combines TRBV5-6 with TRBJ2-5; D may be TRBD2 (5 bases). This CDR3 region has 17 residues. The germline CDR1 and CDR2 sequences are SGHDT and YYEEEE. V shed 1 base and J shed 1 base, with 17 bases lying between them.

This rearrangement joins TRBV10-2 to TRBJ2-3, with a tentative D call TRBD1 (7 bases). CDR1 is WSHSY, CDR2 SAAADI, per germline. This CDR3 has 13 amino acids. V lost 2 bases and J lost 11, with 14 bases in between. The CDR3 nucleotides read TGCGCCAGCAGTGAGAGCAGGGGGGCTAAGCAGTATTTT. This gives the protein CASSESRGAKQYF.

This clonotype was recorded a few times. The genes are TRBV20-1 and TRBJ2-3; TRBD2 is a possible D gene (5 bases). The CDR3 consists of 15 residues. V lost 2 bases to trimming and J lost 0 bases, with 12 bases between them. The germline V gene has CDR1 DFQATT and CDR2 SNEGSKA (reference sequence). The CDR3 DNA reads as TGCAGTGCTAGACGACCTAGCAGCAGCACAGATACGCAGTATTTT. Translated, it gives CSARRPSSSTDTQYF.

The chain uses TRBV7-2 and TRBJ1-6; unclear D gene. The CDR3 contains 15 residues. Trimming took 5 bases from V and 10 from J, leaving 18 bases between them. Germline V gives CDR1 SGHTA, CDR2 FQGNSA. CDR3 residues: CASSTRTGRRSPLHF. For the CDR3, the DNA is TGTGCCAGCAGCACCAGGACCGGCCGGAGGTCACCCCTCCACTTT.

CDR3 region: CASSLIEAVEQYF. CDR3 in DNA: TGCGCCAGCAGCTTAATTGAGGCGGTGGAGCAGTACTTC. The chain recombines TRBV5-1 with TRBJ2-7; D gene unclear. Germline V gives CDR1 SGHRS, CDR2 YFSETQ. The CDR3 contains 13 residues. V lost 2 bases, J lost 7 bases, and 13 bases lay in between. The whole variable domain, remainder taken from reference TRBV5-1 and TRBJ2-7, is KAGVTQTPRYLIKTRGQQVTLSCSPISGHRSVSWYQQTPGQGLQFLFEYFSETQRNKGNFPGRFSGRQFSNSRSEMNVSTLELGDSALYLCASSLIEAVEQYFGPGTRLTVT.

This clonotype was picked up a small number of times. The V call is TRBV5-7, the J call TRBJ2-2, with D maybe TRBD2 (7 bases). TRBV5-7 belongs to the ORF category, with a function that is uncertain. Trimming left V 4 bases short and J 3 bases short, with 13 bases between. The CDR3 runs 15 residues. CDR3 residues: CASSRVGGHTGELFF. CDR3 bases: TGTGCCAGCAGCCGGGTCGGGGGGCACACCGGGGAGCTGTTTTTT.